Listed below are T cell receptor beta chains from one sample, sequenced in a study of blood T cell repertoires in COVID-19. Produced via immunoSEQ multiplex PCR; TCRdb's table is partial and in-frame only. In the table there are about 480,000 clones, 75% to 90% of which are singletons. The sequenced material came from peripheral blood. The source of these receptors is a man aged 18 to 29 with COVID-19, enrolled during active disease. The CDR3 runs from the conserved cysteine through the conserved F or W. A D gene is named only where the DNA matches it firmly. The size field is filled for only some rows; it gives once, few, many or a size class.

.	TRBV30	.	TRBJ2-7	CAWAPQDDPYYEQYF	TGTGCCTGGGCCCCACAGGACGATCCGTACTACGAGCAGTACTTC
.	TRBV18	.	TRBJ2-4	CASSPYRLAKNIQYF	TGTGCCAGCTCACCATATCGTCTAGCCAAAAACATTCAGTACTTC
.	TRBV28	TRBD2	TRBJ2-1	CASSPPETSGSDEQFF	TGTGCCAGCAGTCCCCCCGAGACTAGCGGGAGTGATGAGCAGTTCTTC
.	TRBV5-6	.	TRBJ1-3	CASGGKASGNTIYF	TGTGCCAGCGGCGGGAAGGCCTCTGGAAACACCATATATTTT
.	TRBV30	.	TRBJ2-7	CAWSPTLYEQYF	TGTGCCTGGAGCCCTACCCTATACGAGCAGTACTTC
.	TRBV14	TRBD2	TRBJ2-3	CASSWSGGVTDTQYF	TGTGCCAGCAGTTGGAGCGGGGGAGTCACAGATACGCAGTATTTT
.	TRBV12-5	.	TRBJ1-1	CASGLPPTPRNTEAFF	TGTGCTAGTGGTTTGCCACCTACCCCTCGAAACACTGAAGCTTTCTTT
.	TRBV3-1/TRBV3-2	.	TRBJ2-1	CASSQEPGTGNEQFF	TGTGCCAGCAGCCAAGAACCGGGAACGGGTAATGAGCAGTTCTTC
.	TRBV11-3	TRBD2	TRBJ2-7	CASSSHTSGRVEQYF	TGTGCCAGCAGCTCCCATACTAGCGGGCGTGTCGAGCAGTACTTC
.	TRBV7-2	TRBD2	TRBJ2-5	CASRSGLATETQYF	TGTGCCAGCAGATCGGGACTAGCTACGGAGACCCAGTACTTC
.	TRBV5-1	TRBD2	TRBJ2-1	CASNIAGGPYNEQFF	TGCGCCAGCAATATCGCGGGAGGGCCCTACAATGAGCAGTTCTTC
few	TRBV27	.	TRBJ2-7	CASSPLTRSEQYF	TGTGCCAGCAGCCCCCTAACTAGATCCGAGCAGTACTTC
.	TRBV5-1	TRBD2	TRBJ2-7	CASSLASGVTYEQYF	TGCGCCAGCAGCTTGGCTAGCGGGGTAACCTACGAGCAGTACTTC
.	TRBV3-1/TRBV3-2	.	TRBJ1-2	CASSFTEDGYTF	TGTGCCAGCAGCTTTACGGAGGATGGCTACACCTTC
.	TRBV7-2	TRBD2	TRBJ2-3	CASSLVVLAGGVTDTQYF	TGTGCCAGCAGCTTAGTGGTGTTAGCGGGGGGCGTCACAGATACGCAGTATTTT
.	TRBV5-5	.	TRBJ1-2	CASRYWEGGYGYTF	TGTGCCAGCAGGTACTGGGAGGGCGGCTATGGCTACACCTTC
.	TRBV5-8	.	TRBJ2-7	CASSPGRLYF	TGTGCCAGCAGCCCGGGAAGGTTGTACTTC
once	TRBV6-5	.	TRBJ2-1	CASSYSVGGEQFF	TGTGCCAGCAGTTACTCGGTAGGGGGAGAGCAGTTCTTC
.	TRBV3-1/TRBV3-2	TRBD2	TRBJ2-5	CASSQGLAGDQETQYF	TGTGCCAGCAGCCAAGGACTAGCGGGGGATCAAGAGACCCAGTACTTC
.	TRBV5-4	TRBD2	TRBJ2-1	CASSIRTSGFYNEQFF	TGTGCCAGCAGCATACGGACTAGCGGCTTTTACAATGAGCAGTTCTTC
.	TRBV24-1	TRBD1	TRBJ2-3	CATSDSGTGVVADTQYF	TGTGCCACCAGTGATTCGGGGACAGGGGTAGTTGCAGATACGCAGTATTTT
.	TRBV7-9	.	TRBJ2-2	CASSTGSPPRTGELFF	TGTGCCAGCAGCACCGGGAGCCCCCCGAGGACCGGGGAGCTGTTTTTT
once	TRBV7-2	.	TRBJ2-1	CASSLANVRGEQFF	TGTGCCAGCAGCTTAGCGAACGTAAGGGGTGAGCAGTTCTTC
.	TRBV2	.	TRBJ1-2	CASSESWAHYYGYTF	TGTGCCAGCAGTGAATCATGGGCTCATTACTATGGCTACACCTTC
.	TRBV20-1	.	TRBJ1-5	CSASDGNQPQHF	TGCAGTGCTAGTGACGGTAATCAGCCCCAGCATTTT
.	TRBV25-1	.	TRBJ1-1	CASSRGPSEAFF	TGTGCCAGCAGTCGGGGTCCTTCTGAAGCTTTCTTT
.	TRBV19	.	TRBJ1-4	CASSIFGVGEKLFF	TGTGCCAGTAGTATTTTCGGGGTCGGGGAAAAACTGTTTTTT
.	TRBV24-1	TRBD1	TRBJ2-3	CATSEAGGGTDTQYF	TGTGCCACCAGTGAGGCAGGGGGTGGGACAGATACGCAGTATTTT
.	TRBV25-1	.	TRBJ1-5	CASSEKRRPSNQPQHF	TGTGCCAGCAGTGAAAAGCGACGTCCCAGCAATCAGCCCCAGCATTTT
.	TRBV27	.	TRBJ2-7	CASSWAQSSYEQYF	TGTGCCAGCAGTTGGGCGCAGAGCTCCTACGAGCAGTACTTC
.	TRBV6-1	TRBD1	TRBJ2-6	CASSETGGTNVLTF	TGTGCCAGCAGTGAAACAGGGGGTACCAACGTCCTGACTTTC
.	TRBV5-6	.	TRBJ2-5	CASSQRVLQVKETQYF	TGTGCCAGCAGCCAACGGGTTCTCCAAGTCAAAGAGACCCAGTACTTC
.	TRBV5-6	TRBD2	TRBJ2-5	CASSFDPSGSSETQYF	TGTGCCAGCAGCTTTGATCCTAGCGGGAGTTCGGAGACCCAGTACTTC
.	TRBV28	TRBD1	TRBJ2-5	CASSPGQGEGETQYF	TGTGCCAGCAGCCCGGGACAGGGGGAAGGGGAGACCCAGTACTTC
.	TRBV9	TRBD1	TRBJ2-3	CASSGGQTSTDTQYF	TGTGCCAGCAGCGGGGGACAGACTAGCACAGATACGCAGTATTTT
.	TRBV30	.	TRBJ2-1	CAWSVLASHEQFF	TGTGCCTGGAGTGTACTAGCTAGCCATGAGCAGTTCTTC
few	TRBV7-2	.	TRBJ1-5	CASSSRQDSYDQPQHF	TGTGCCAGCAGCTCCAGACAGGATTCTTATGATCAGCCCCAGCATTTT
.	TRBV9	TRBD1	TRBJ2-5	CASSGGQGTETQYF	TGTGCCAGCAGCGGGGGACAGGGCACGGAGACCCAGTACTTC
.	TRBV2	.	TRBJ1-1	CASREANTEAFF	TGTGCCAGCAGGGAGGCGAACACTGAAGCTTTCTTT
.	TRBV27	.	TRBJ1-2	CASSFSGFGNYGYTF	TGTGCCAGCAGTTTCTCGGGGTTTGGTAACTATGGCTACACCTTC
.	TRBV11-2	.	TRBJ1-5	CASSSTGGFNQPQHF	TGTGCCAGCAGCTCCACCGGCGGATTCAATCAGCCCCAGCATTTT
.	TRBV12-3/TRBV12-4	.	TRBJ2-1	CASRDSAYNEQFF	TGTGCCAGCAGGGATAGCGCGTACAATGAGCAGTTCTTC
.	TRBV6-1	TRBD1	TRBJ1-5	CASSERTGRSNQPQHF	TGTGCCAGCAGTGAAAGGACAGGCAGGAGCAATCAGCCCCAGCATTTT
once	TRBV11-2	TRBD2	TRBJ2-1	CASSLAGGPYNEQFF	TGTGCCAGCAGCTTAGCGGGGGGACCCTACAATGAGCAGTTCTTC